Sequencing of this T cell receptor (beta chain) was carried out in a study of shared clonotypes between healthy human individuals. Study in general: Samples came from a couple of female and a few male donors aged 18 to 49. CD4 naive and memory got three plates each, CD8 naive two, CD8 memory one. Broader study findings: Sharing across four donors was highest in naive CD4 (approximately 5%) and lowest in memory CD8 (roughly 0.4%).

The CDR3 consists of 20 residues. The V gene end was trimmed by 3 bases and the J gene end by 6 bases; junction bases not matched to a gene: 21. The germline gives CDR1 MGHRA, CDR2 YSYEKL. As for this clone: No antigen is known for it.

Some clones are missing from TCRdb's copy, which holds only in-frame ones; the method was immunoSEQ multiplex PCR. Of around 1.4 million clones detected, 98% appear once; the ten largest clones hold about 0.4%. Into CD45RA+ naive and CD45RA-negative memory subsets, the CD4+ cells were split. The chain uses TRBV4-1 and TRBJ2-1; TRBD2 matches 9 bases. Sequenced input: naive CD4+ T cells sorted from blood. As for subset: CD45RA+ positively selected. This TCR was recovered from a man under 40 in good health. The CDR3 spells CASSQDRDRTLAGARNEQFF. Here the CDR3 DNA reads TGCGCCAGCAGCCAGGACCGGGACAGAACATTAGCGGGAGCGCGCAATGAGCAGTTCTTC.